The 26 T cell receptor beta chains given below trace back to one sample, sequenced in a study of blood T cell repertoires in COVID-19. TCRdb's copy holds only in-frame clones and misses some; the assay was immunoSEQ multiplex PCR. The data hold about 150,000 clones, with about 90% observed a single time. Input material: peripheral blood. Receptors originate from a man aged 50 or older with acute or convalescent COVID-19.

The rearrangement links TRBV5-1 to TRBJ2-1, with TRBD2 matching over 11 bases. Germline V gene data show CDR1 as SGHRS and CDR2 as YFSETQ. This CDR3 contains 16 residues. Trimming at V came to 4 bases and at J to 5 bases, leaving 8 bases not matched to a gene. The CDR3 region is CASSRASGGPNNEQFF. The CDR3 DNA reads as TGCGCCAGCAGCCGTGCTAGCGGGGGGCCTAACAATGAGCAGTTCTTC.

The chain combines TRBV7-9 with TRBJ2-1; a possible D gene is TRBD1 (5 bases). The CDR3 extends over 16 amino acids. Trimming pared 0 bases from V and 2 bases from J, leaving 11 bases between. CDR1 and CDR2 from the germline V gene are SEHNR and FQNEAQ (reference sequence). CDR3 region: CASSLADSSPYNEQFF. CDR3 coding DNA: TGTGCCAGCAGCTTAGCTGACAGTTCGCCCTACAATGAGCAGTTCTTC.

The V call is TRBV14, the J call TRBJ1-1; perhaps TRBD1 as D (6 bases). The CDR3 runs 13 residues. The germline V and J ends were trimmed by 5 bases and 7 bases, with 14 bases remaining between them. Per the germline V gene, CDR1 is SGHDN and CDR2 is FVKESK. The CDR3 here is CASSERPQGEAFF. The CDR3 DNA follows: TGTGCCAGCAGCGAAAGGCCACAGGGTGAAGCTTTCTTT.

This chain joins TRBV5-1 and TRBJ1-4, with 7 nucleotides matching TRBD1. Per the germline V gene, CDR1 is SGHRS and CDR2 is YFSETQ. The CDR3 sequence is 15 residues long. V shed 0 bases, J shed 4 bases, and the junction held 3 bases outside the gene matches. The CDR3 region has the DNA TGCGCCAGCAGCTTGGCCACAGGGGTTAATGAAAAACTGTTTTTT. The encoded protein is CASSLATGVNEKLFF.

The genes are TRBV6-5 and TRBJ2-7; a weak D match, TRBD1 (6 bases). The germline gives CDR1 MNHEY, CDR2 SVGAGI. The CDR3 covers 13 residues. V was trimmed by 4 bases and J by 7 bases, leaving 14 bases between them. The CDR3 bases are TGTGCCAGCAGTTTTACTAGTAGGGGGGAGCAGTACTTC. Its protein product is CASSFTSRGEQYF.

This chain connects TRBV25-1 to TRBJ2-2, with 8 bases identical to TRBD2. Looked up from germline, CDR1 is MGHDK and CDR2 is SYGVNS. With 2 bases clipped from V and 4 bases from J, the junction kept 6 bases outside the gene matches. CDR3 size: 16 residues. The CDR3 DNA is TGTGCCAGCAGTGAAAAACTAGCGGAAATCACCGGGGAGCTGTTTTTT. It codes for CASSEKLAEITGELFF.

The V and J genes are TRBV30 and TRBJ1-6, with 7 nucleotides matching TRBD1. The CDR3 runs to 17 residues. Trimming removed 2 bases from V and 8 bases from J; junction bases left unmatched: 15. The germline CDR1 and CDR2 sequences are GTSNPN and SVGIG (reference sequence). CDR3 region: CAWSPARGADSYSPLHF. CDR3 coding DNA: TGTGCCTGGAGTCCGGCCAGGGGGGCTGATTCATATTCACCCCTCCACTTT.

The rearrangement uses TRBV5-4 and TRBJ2-1, with TRBD2 matching over 10 bases. The germline V gene encodes CDR1 SGHNT and CDR2 YYREEE (reference sequence). V lost 4 bases, J lost 2 bases, and 3 bases stayed unmatched. CDR3 length equals 15 residues. The CDR3 DNA reads as TGTGCCAGCAGCAATCTAGCGGGAGCCTACAATGAGCAGTTCTTC. Translation gives CASSNLAGAYNEQFF.

V gene TRBV6-5 combines with J gene TRBJ1-5; 7 bases fit TRBD1. With V trimmed by 3 bases and J by 7 bases, 6 bases remained unmatched. The germline V gene encodes CDR1 MNHEY and CDR2 SVGAGI. The length of the CDR3 is 14 residues. The CDR3 here is CASSYTTGQQPQHF. The CDR3 DNA sequence: TGTGCCAGCAGTTATACGACAGGGCAGCAGCCCCAGCATTTT.

The chain has TRBV18 and TRBJ2-4; no clear D. V shed 3 bases and J shed 0 bases, with 12 bases lying between them. This CDR3 has 16 residues. Germline loops: CDR1 KGHSH, CDR2 LQKENI. Here the CDR3 reads CASSPSQELAKNIQYF. CDR3 DNA sequence: TGTGCCAGCTCACCCTCTCAAGAACTAGCCAAAAACATTCAGTACTTC.

This chain joins TRBV2 and TRBJ2-2; D gene unclear. Germline V gene lookup returns CDR1 SNHLY and CDR2 FYNNEI. V lost 6 bases and J lost 1, with 3 bases in between. This CDR3 has 12 amino acids. CDR3 DNA sequence: TGTGCCAGCAGCGTGAACACCGGGGAGCTGTTTTTT. It encodes CASSVNTGELFF.

CDR3 sequence (DNA): TGTGCCAGCAGCCACAGGGGGACTAGCAATCAGCCCCAGCATTTT. Protein product: CASSHRGTSNQPQHF. V usage is TRBV13 and J usage is TRBJ1-5; 8 nucleotides match TRBD1. Trimming at V came to 5 bases and at J to 0 bases, leaving 3 bases not matched to a gene. This CDR3 has 15 residues. In germline, CDR1 is PRHDT, CDR2 FYEKMQ (reference sequence).

The chain links TRBV30 to TRBJ2-1, with 13 bases lining up with TRBD2. Per germline, CDR1 GTSNPN and CDR2 SVGIG (reference sequence). J was trimmed by 3 bases and V by 5 bases; bases with no gene match: 1. This CDR3 is 14 amino acids long. This CDR3 reads CAWGLAGVYNEQFF. The CDR3 coding sequence is TGTGCCTGGGGACTAGCGGGAGTCTACAATGAGCAGTTCTTC.

This chain connects TRBV27 to TRBJ1-2, with TRBD1 matching over 7 bases. CDR1 and CDR2 from the germline V gene are MNHEY and SMNVEV (reference sequence). Losses at the gene ends were 3 bases for V and 7 bases for J; bases not matched to a gene: 5. The CDR3 consists of 13 residues. CDR3 DNA: TGTGCCAGCAGTTTCAGGACAGGAGCTGGCTACACCTTC. This codes for CASSFRTGAGYTF.

The chain joins TRBV19 to TRBJ2-1; 7 bases agree with TRBD2. Germline CDR1 and CDR2: LNHDA and SQIVND (reference sequence). CDR3 length: 14 amino acids. The V and J ends lost 5 bases and 6 bases, in that order; junction bases with no gene match: 7. CDR3 sequence (DNA): TGTGCCAGTAGTGAGCGGGATCGCGGCAATGAGCAGTTCTTC. Protein: CASSERDRGNEQFF.

The chain recombines TRBV28 with TRBJ1-1; D ambiguous. The CDR3 sequence is 17 residues long. Germline values: CDR1 MDHEN, CDR2 SYDVKM. Trimming left V 2 bases short and J 4 bases short, with 20 bases between. Here the CDR3 reads CASSLLEFKTEGTEAFF. The CDR3 nucleotides are TGTGCCAGCAGTTTACTTGAGTTCAAGACCGAGGGCACTGAAGCTTTCTTT.

This chain joins TRBV7-2 and TRBJ2-5; TRBD2 matches at 7 bases. Trimming took 0 bases from V and 7 from J; bases not matched to a gene: 11. The CDR3 is 16 amino acids. Germline assignment: CDR1 SGHTA and CDR2 FQGNSA. The CDR3 is CASSLAGGQSGGTQYF. DNA of the CDR3: TGTGCCAGCAGCTTAGCGGGAGGACAATCGGGGGGGACCCAGTACTTC.

The chain carries TRBV12-3 or TRBV12-4 and TRBJ1-6; tentative D call: TRBD1 (6 bases). The V end was cut by 10 bases, the J end by 10 bases, with 17 bases between. The CDR3 contains 13 residues. CDR3 in DNA: TGTGCCATCTCCACAGGGAACCTCTCACCCCTCCACTTT. Protein: CAISTGNLSPLHF.

The J gene is TRBJ1-2, the V gene TRBV18; D is unresolved. Germline V gene lookup returns CDR1 KGHSH and CDR2 LQKENI. This CDR3 has 14 residues. Trimming removed 3 bases from V and 4 bases from J, with 12 bases in between. For the CDR3, the DNA is TGTGCCAGCTCACCTCCTCGGGGAAGCTATGGCTACACCTTC. The encoded protein is CASSPPRGSYGYTF.

The gene calls are TRBV2 and TRBJ1-1; the D gene is possibly TRBD1 (5 bases). V was clipped by 6 bases and J by 0 bases, with 17 bases between them. In germline, CDR1 is SNHLY, CDR2 FYNNEI. The CDR3 contains 16 residues. CDR3 amino acids: CASSLRGRAMNTEAFF. The CDR3 DNA reads TGTGCCAGCAGCTTACGTGGCAGGGCGATGAACACTGAAGCTTTCTTT.

This chain joins TRBV11-1 and TRBJ1-1; 11 bases are shared with TRBD1. Germline V gene lookup returns CDR1 SGHAT and CDR2 FQDESV (reference sequence). Trimming took 2 bases from V and 6 from J; bases not matched to a gene: 5. The CDR3 is 15 residues long. CDR3: CASSLFWDRGAEAFF. DNA for the CDR3: TGTGCCAGCAGCTTATTTTGGGACAGGGGGGCTGAAGCTTTCTTT.

This clone came up once. V gene TRBV28 combines with J gene TRBJ2-7; a possible D gene is TRBD1 (6 bases). The V gene's germline CDR1 is MDHEN and CDR2 SYDVKM. The CDR3 contains 14 residues. The germline V and J ends were trimmed by 6 bases and 5 bases, with 17 bases remaining between them. The CDR3 reads CASSRFGTSHEQYF. The DNA for the CDR3 is TGTGCCAGCAGCCGGTTCGGGACATCCCACGAGCAGTACTTC.

The chain combines TRBV5-5 with TRBJ2-2, with a possible D match to TRBD1 (5 bases). The V end was cut by 0 bases, the J end by 4 bases, with 10 bases between. This CDR3 region has 15 residues. Germline V gene data show CDR1 as SGHKS and CDR2 as YYEKEE (reference sequence). For the CDR3, the DNA is TGTGCCAGCAGCTTGGGTCAGGGAAGCACCGGGGAGCTGTTTTTT. Its translation: CASSLGQGSTGELFF.

The chain couples TRBV6-2 or TRBV6-3 to TRBJ2-7, with D perhaps TRBD2 (7 bases). Germline V gene lookup returns CDR1 MNHEY and CDR2 SVGEGT. V lost 2 bases and J 7 bases, leaving 15 bases between the germline ends. The CDR3 is made up of 14 amino acids. CDR3 residues: CASSYDRGAGEQYV. DNA for the CDR3: TGTGCCAGCAGTTACGATCGGGGGGCGGGTGAGCAGTACGTC.

The chain combines TRBV19 with TRBJ2-1; TRBD2 aligns across 8 bases. The junction had 5 bases not matched to a gene; V was cut back by 2 bases and J by 5 bases. CDR3 length equals 15 residues. The germline CDR1 and CDR2 sequences are LNHDA and SQIVND (reference sequence). Written as DNA, the CDR3 is TGTGCCAGTAGTATAAAAGCGGGGGTCAACAATGAGCAGTTCTTC. Its translation: CASSIKAGVNNEQFF.

This clone has only a few counts. This chain joins TRBV6-5 and TRBJ1-2; 9 bases agree with TRBD1. The germline V gene encodes CDR1 MNHEY and CDR2 SVGAGI. The CDR3 loop spans 13 amino acids. Germline trimming cut 6 bases from V and 8 bases from J; bases unmatched to any gene: 7. CDR3 residues: CASRIRDRDGYTF. CDR3 nucleotides: TGTGCCAGCAGAATCCGGGACAGGGACGGCTACACCTTC.